This T cell receptor beta chain was sequenced for a study of shared clonotypes between healthy human individuals. Assay used: immunoSEQ multiplex PCR; TCRdb lists only in-frame clones, some missing. The sample lists about 2.1 million clones, around 93% occurring once. CDR3 length: 14 amino acids. The germline V gene has CDR1 SEHNR and CDR2 FQNEAQ (reference sequence). The V and J ends lost 1 base and 4 bases respectively, with 10 bases between them. Selected positively for CCR7 and CD45RO-negative, naive CD8 cells excluded terminally differentiated effector memory CD45RA+ cells. The specimen was naive CD8+ T cells from PBMCs. V is TRBV7-9 and J is TRBJ2-5; D is unclear. The clonotype originates from a man aged 18 to 30 in good health. Some clones in this sample may be carry-over from other donors' samples. DNA of the CDR3: TGTGCCAGCAGCTTAGTAGGTGTCCGAGAGACCCAGTACTTC. This gives the protein CASSLVGVRETQYF.